The 16 T cell receptor beta chains given below trace back to one sample, sequenced in a study of graft-versus-host responses after intestinal transplantation (dated by TCRdb to about 2021). These receptors' antigens are unknown. The time point label, as the study defines it: cells obtained before transplantation from donor or recipient. Libraries were constructed by the immunoSEQ multiplex PCR assay. The immuneACCESS repertoire file appears here via TCRdb, limited to in-frame rearrangements. These files lack a portion of the clones; in checked studies, under half of the deficit traces to unresolved V genes, and the cause of the others is not known. The sample data list tens of thousands of clones, and roughly 84% of these were observed just once. 0.39% of the sample rests with the top ten. The sample consisted of unstimulated CD4+ T cells sorted from spleen or lymph node cells, taken before transplant. The receptors stem from a human donor who was the organ donor for an intestinal transplant.

The V call is TRBV6-1, the J call TRBJ2-7; D might be TRBD1 (6 bases). CDR3 size: 16 residues. Germline-derived CDR1 and CDR2 are MNHNS and SASEGT. The V and J ends lost 0 bases and 6 bases respectively, with 18 bases between them. The CDR3 sequence: CASSEAYGTNDLEQYV. As DNA, the CDR3 is TGTGCCAGCAGTGAAGCGTACGGGACAAATGATCTCGAGCAGTACGTC.

The chain recombines TRBV14 with TRBJ2-5; 7 bases are a match to TRBD2. Germline CDR1 reads SGHDN; CDR2 reads FVKESK. This CDR3 region has 16 residues. Unmatched junction bases numbered 9, after V lost 4 bases and J lost 1 base. Here the CDR3 reads CASSPPGGGPQETQYF. For the CDR3, the DNA is TGTGCCAGCAGCCCCCCGGGCGGGGGACCCCAAGAGACCCAGTACTTC.

The chain carries TRBV5-1 and TRBJ1-1; TRBD1 matches at 8 bases. Trimming took 6 bases from V and 4 from J; bases not matched to a gene: 14. Germline V CDR1 and CDR2: SGHRS, YFSETQ. This CDR3 is built from 16 residues. CDR3 sequence (DNA): TGCGCCAGCAAAACCGCAGGGGGCGCGTTGCGCACTGAAGCTTTCTTT. Translation gives CASKTAGGALRTEAFF.

In its sample, this clone was seen a few times. CDR3 protein: CASSPGGSSTDTQYF. CDR3 coding DNA: TGTGCCAGCAGCCCAGGGGGCTCTAGCACAGATACGCAGTATTTT. This rearrangement joins TRBV28 to TRBJ2-3, with 8 bases lining up with TRBD1. Germline assignment: CDR1 MDHEN and CDR2 SYDVKM. CDR3 length equals 15 residues. With 6 bases clipped from V and 0 bases from J, the junction kept 5 bases outside the gene matches.

This chain joins TRBV28 and TRBJ2-3; no clear D gene. V lost 7 bases and J lost 1, with 6 bases in between. This CDR3 has 12 residues. Germline-derived CDR1 and CDR2 are MDHEN and SYDVKM. In nucleotides, the CDR3 is TGTGCCAGCATGTCGGGCACAGATACGCAGTATTTT. Its protein is CASMSGTDTQYF.

The J gene is TRBJ2-5, the V gene TRBV5-4; weak D call: TRBD1 (6 bases). Trimming stripped 4 bases from V and 6 bases from J, with 22 bases between. Germline lookup yields CDR1 SGHNT and CDR2 YYREEE (reference sequence). This CDR3 comprises 16 residues. The CDR3 sequence: CASSPSVDRLPKTQYF. CDR3 nucleotides: TGTGCCAGCAGCCCCTCCGTGGACAGACTACCTAAGACCCAGTACTTC.

This clone was picked up one time. The chain couples TRBV27 to TRBJ2-1; D might be TRBD2 (6 bases). The CDR3 loop spans 18 amino acids. V was pared by 1 base and J by 2 bases, with 18 bases between. Germline lookup yields CDR1 MNHEY and CDR2 SMNVEV (reference sequence). In DNA, the CDR3 is TGTGCCAGCAGTTTATTAACGGCGGGACCCACCGCCTACAATGAGCAGTTCTTC. Protein sequence: CASSLLTAGPTAYNEQFF.

The chain combines TRBV19 with TRBJ2-2, with TRBD1 matching 7 bases. CDR3 size: 17 residues. V gave up 4 bases and J gave up 0 bases; unmatched junction bases: 8. CDR1 is LNHDA and CDR2 is SQIVND in the germline V gene (reference sequence). CDR3 region: CASSTDRSPPNTGELFF. The CDR3 region has the DNA TGTGCCAGTAGTACGGACAGGTCCCCCCCGAACACCGGGGAGCTGTTTTTT.

The chain employs TRBV6-1 and TRBJ2-7, with D possibly TRBD2 on 6 matching bases. The CDR3 sequence is 14 residues long. From germline, CDR1 is MNHNS and CDR2 SASEGT. Trimming took 2 bases from V and 2 from J, leaving 10 bases between them. The CDR3: CASSELASAYEQYV. For the CDR3, the DNA is TGTGCCAGCAGTGAATTGGCTAGCGCCTACGAGCAGTACGTC.

The J gene is TRBJ1-2, the V gene TRBV11-2, with TRBD1 matching over 9 bases. V gave up 5 bases and J gave up 4 bases; unmatched junction bases: 8. The germline gives CDR1 SGHAT, CDR2 FQNNGV. The CDR3 has 15 amino acids. The CDR3 is CASSPSGQGSYGYTF. In DNA form, the CDR3 reads TGTGCCAGCAGCCCTTCGGGACAGGGTTCCTATGGCTACACCTTC.

The chain uses TRBV28 and TRBJ1-6; TRBD1 agrees at 9 bases. CDR3 length: 15 amino acids. The germline CDR1 and CDR2 sequences are MDHEN and SYDVKM. With 5 bases clipped from V and 12 bases from J, the junction kept 11 bases outside the gene matches. The CDR3 loop reads CASSPSGQGIGPLHF. Here the CDR3 DNA reads TGTGCCAGCAGTCCATCGGGACAGGGAATTGGACCCCTCCACTTT.

This rearrangement joins TRBV6-1 to TRBJ2-7; a weak D match, TRBD2 (5 bases). Germline CDR1 MNHNS, CDR2 SASEGT. The CDR3 is 13 residues long. The V gene lost 5 bases and the J gene lost 4 bases, with 12 bases spanning the gap. The CDR3 nucleotides are TGTGCCAGCAGTCCCCCTGAGCGGTACGAGCAGTACGTC. Its protein product is CASSPPERYEQYV.

This clone has a single count. The J gene is TRBJ2-1, the V gene TRBV18, with D possibly matching TRBD1 (5 bases). Germline V gene data show CDR1 as KGHSH and CDR2 as LQKENI. CDR3 length: 15 residues. The V gene lost 5 bases and the J gene lost 9 bases, with 20 bases spanning the gap. CDR3 in DNA: TGTGCCAGCTCATCCAGTGGTCAGGGAATCATTGAGCAGTTCTTC. This translates into CASSSSGQGIIEQFF.

The chain joins TRBV5-1 to TRBJ2-7; D perhaps matches TRBD1 (5 bases). This CDR3 spans 15 amino acids. Germline V CDR1 and CDR2: SGHRS, YFSETQ. The V gene lost 5 bases and the J gene lost 2 bases, with 17 bases spanning the gap. The CDR3 here is CASRVRVTKTYEQYV. CDR3 sequence (DNA): TGCGCCAGCAGGGTCAGGGTTACTAAGACCTACGAGCAGTACGTC.

V and J are TRBV25-1 and TRBJ2-2; 7 bases are a match to TRBD1. The J segment lost 2 bases and the V segment lost 1 base, leaving 7 bases of the junction unmatched. The CDR3 runs 17 residues. Germline V lookup: CDR1 MGHDK, CDR2 SYGVNS. The CDR3 bases are TGTGCCAGCAGTGAATCACCGGGACAGAAAAACACCGGGGAGCTGTTTTTT. This sequence encodes CASSESPGQKNTGELFF. Together with reference TRBV25-1 and TRBJ2-2, the CDR3 gives the full variable domain: EADIYQTPRYLVIGTGKKITLECSQTMGHDKMYWYQQDPGMELHLIHYSYGVNSTEKGDLSSESTVSRIRTEHFPLTLESARPSHTSQYLCASSESPGQKNTGELFFGEGSRLTVL.

V gene TRBV18 combines with J gene TRBJ1-1; D gene uncertain. Germline V gene lookup returns CDR1 KGHSH and CDR2 LQKENI. This CDR3 is 13 amino acids long. Trimming removed 3 bases from V and 1 base from J, with 6 bases in between. The CDR3 loop is CASSPTRNTEAFF. The CDR3 nucleotides read TGTGCCAGCTCACCGACAAGGAACACTGAAGCTTTCTTT.